These 30 T cell receptor beta chains came from one sample sequenced in a study of blood T cell repertoires in COVID-19. The data were produced by immunoSEQ multiplex PCR, yet TCRdb's version contains in-frame clones alone and is incomplete. The data contain around 170,000 clones, about 87% of them singletons. The sequencing sample was made of peripheral blood. Receptors originate from a man aged 55 to 70 with acute or convalescent COVID-19.

The rearrangement links TRBV19 to TRBJ1-1, with 9 positions matching TRBD1. CDR1 LNHDA and CDR2 SQIVND come from the germline V gene (reference sequence). This CDR3 is built from 14 residues. The V gene end was trimmed by 5 bases and the J gene end by 6 bases; junction bases not matched to a gene: 7. The CDR3 DNA sequence: TGTGCCAGTAGTTCTACAGGGGGCTTGGCTGAAGCTTTCTTT. Translating gives CASSSTGGLAEAFF.

This chain links TRBV2 with TRBJ2-7, with D tentatively TRBD1 (6 bases). Germline CDR1 is SNHLY and CDR2 is FYNNEI. V was cut by 8 bases and J by 11 bases, with 13 bases left in between. The CDR3 contains 10 residues. In DNA form, the CDR3 reads TGTGCCAGCGTACAGGGTGGAGAGTACTTC. This translates into CASVQGGEYF.

This clone occurred once. The rearrangement links TRBV3-1 (or the pseudogene TRBV3-2) to TRBJ2-1, with unresolved D. This CDR3 is 11 amino acids long. Trimming pared 1 base from V and 9 bases from J, leaving 4 bases between. In germline, CDR1 is LGHDT, CDR2 YNNKEL (reference sequence). CDR3 DNA sequence: TGTGCCAGCAGCCAAGGAGGTGAGCAGTTCTTC. It encodes CASSQGGEQFF.

The gene calls are TRBV7-9 and TRBJ1-1, with unresolved D. Germline loops: CDR1 SEHNR, CDR2 FQNEAQ (reference sequence). The CDR3 spans 14 residues. V shed 1 base and J shed 4 bases, with 10 bases lying between them. The CDR3 DNA sequence: TGTGCCAGCAGCTTAGATGCGGGGAGCACTGAAGCTTTCTTT. Protein product: CASSLDAGSTEAFF.

The chain carries TRBV7-9 and TRBJ1-4, with 7 positions matching TRBD1. The germline V gene has CDR1 SEHNR and CDR2 FQNEAQ (reference sequence). This CDR3 has 16 residues. V shed 7 bases, J shed 3 bases, and the junction held 11 bases outside the gene matches. The CDR3 sequence is CASTLGRGASNEKLFF. The DNA of the CDR3 is TGTGCCAGCACCCTAGGCAGGGGGGCATCTAATGAAAAACTGTTTTTT.

V usage is TRBV6-5 and J usage is TRBJ2-1; D is possibly TRBD1 (5 bases). The CDR3 contains 14 residues. CDR1 and CDR2 from the germline V gene are MNHEY and SVGAGI. The V gene lost 5 bases and the J gene lost 4 bases, with 12 bases spanning the gap. Here the CDR3 reads CASSRGTEYNEQFF. DNA for the CDR3: TGTGCCAGCAGTAGGGGAACAGAATACAATGAGCAGTTCTTC.

V and J are TRBV19 and TRBJ2-1, with 7 bases lining up with TRBD2. Germline CDR1 is LNHDA and CDR2 is SQIVND (reference sequence). Trimming cost V 9 bases and J 10 bases; bases outside gene matches: 18. The CDR3 totals 15 residues. DNA of the CDR3: TGTGCCAGCCAAGCGGGGTCAATCCCCGGGGGGGAGCAGTTCTTC. Its protein is CASQAGSIPGGEQFF.

The chain couples TRBV30 to TRBJ2-5, with TRBD1 as a possible D gene (6 bases). V gave up 7 bases and J gave up 0 bases, with 18 bases separating them. The germline V gene encodes CDR1 GTSNPN and CDR2 SVGIG (reference sequence). This CDR3 contains 15 residues. Here the CDR3 DNA reads TGTGCCTTAATGACCGAGGGGGAACACCAAGAGACCCAGTACTTC. Protein sequence: CALMTEGEHQETQYF. The full variable domain, completed using reference TRBV30 and TRBJ2-5, is SQTIHQWPATLVQPVGSPLSLECTVEGTSNPNLYWYRQAAGRGLQLLFYSVGIGQISSEVPQNLSASRPQDRQFILSSKKLLLSDSGFYLCALMTEGEHQETQYFGPGTRLLVL.

The DNA for the CDR3 is TGCGCCAGCAGCGTGCTAGCGGGGGTCAAAAACATTCAGTACTTC. This gives the protein CASSVLAGVKNIQYF. The gene calls are TRBV5-1 and TRBJ2-4; TRBD2 matches at 10 bases. V was clipped by 4 bases and J by 3 bases; unmatched bases: 4. Looked up from germline, CDR1 is SGHRS and CDR2 is YFSETQ. The CDR3 spans 15 residues.

The V call is TRBV30, the J call TRBJ2-4, with D maybe TRBD2 (5 bases). The V end was cut by 3 bases, the J end by 7 bases, with 16 bases between. The CDR3 has 14 residues. Germline CDR1 reads GTSNPN; CDR2 reads SVGIG (reference sequence). The CDR3 region has the DNA TGTGCCTGGAGCGCCGGACTCCCCGGGAACATTCAGTACTTC. It yields the protein CAWSAGLPGNIQYF.

The CDR3 region is CASSPEVTANYGYTF. The DNA of the CDR3 is TGTGCCAGCTCACCAGAAGTTACAGCTAACTATGGCTACACCTTC. V and J are TRBV18 and TRBJ1-2, with no clear D. The V gene lost 2 bases and the J gene lost 0 bases, with 10 bases spanning the gap. This CDR3 is 15 amino acids long. Per germline, CDR1 KGHSH and CDR2 LQKENI.

The chain joins TRBV7-6 to TRBJ2-5; possibly TRBD2 for D (5 bases). There are 14 residues in the CDR3. The V end lost 8 bases, the J end lost 0 bases, and 13 bases lay between the germline ends. Germline CDR1 SGHVS, CDR2 FNYEAQ. CDR3: CASGRAGDQETQYF. The DNA of the CDR3 is TGTGCCAGCGGCCGGGCGGGTGACCAAGAGACCCAGTACTTC.

This chain links TRBV5-8 with TRBJ1-1, with 7 bases fitting TRBD1. Germline CDR1 is SGHTS and CDR2 is YDEGEE. The junction had 9 bases not matched to a gene; V was cut back by 4 bases and J by 0 bases. The CDR3 loop spans 16 amino acids. This chain's CDR3 is CASSPSGQPLNTEAFF. As DNA, the CDR3 is TGTGCCAGCAGCCCGTCGGGACAGCCTTTGAACACTGAAGCTTTCTTT.

V and J are TRBV15 and TRBJ2-5; 9 positions agree with TRBD1. There are 16 residues in the CDR3. After removal of 0 bases from V and 1 base from J, the junction contained 3 bases not matched to a gene. CDR1 and CDR2 from the germline V gene are LNHNV and YYDKDF (reference sequence). In DNA form, the CDR3 reads TGTGCCACCAGCAGAGATCCGGGACAGGGCCAAGAGACCCAGTACTTC. It codes for CATSRDPGQGQETQYF.

This clone was seen only a few times. V usage is TRBV24-1 and J usage is TRBJ2-7; 8 positions agree with TRBD1. This CDR3 contains 13 residues. CDR1 and CDR2 from the germline V gene are KGHDR and SFDVKD. Unmatched junction bases numbered 6, after V lost 8 bases and J lost 4 bases. The chain's CDR3 is CATKWTGRYEQYV. The CDR3, as DNA: TGTGCCACCAAATGGACAGGGCGGTACGAGCAGTACGTC.

The chain couples TRBV5-6 to TRBJ2-5; 8 nucleotides align to TRBD2. V dropped 2 bases and J dropped 4; count of bases not matched to a gene: 4. The CDR3 loop spans 14 amino acids. Germline-derived CDR1 and CDR2 are SGHDT and YYEEEE. The CDR3 is CASSFGGAGETQYF. The CDR3 DNA reads as TGTGCCAGCAGCTTCGGGGGGGCGGGAGAGACCCAGTACTTC.

This clone has only a few counts. One end of the junction is discordant with germline, which a read error may explain. The chain recombines TRBV2 with TRBJ1-2, with 7 bases fitting TRBD1. CDR1 is SNHLY, CDR2 FYNNEI, per germline. CDR3 length: 15 residues. The CDR3 loop reads CASSEDRAPNYGYTF. As DNA, the CDR3 is TGTGCCAGCAGCGAAGACAGGGCTCCAAACTATGGCTACACCTTC.

The chain links TRBV21-1 to TRBJ2-4; the table calls TRBD1, which could not be checked here. TRBV21-1 is described as a pseudogene. The CDR3 totals 18 residues. The CDR3 DNA follows: TGTGCCAGCAGCAAAGCGCGGCAGGGAACTATAGCCAAAAACATTCAGTACTTC. Translated: CASSKARQGTIAKNIQYF.

The chain carries TRBV19 and TRBJ1-1; 9 bases agree with TRBD1. The trim removed 2 bases at V and 6 bases at J, leaving 7 bases unmatched. From germline, CDR1 is LNHDA and CDR2 SQIVND (reference sequence). This CDR3 contains 15 residues. The CDR3 region has the DNA TGTGCCAGTAGTATAAATGCGAGACAGGGGGCTGAAGCTTTCTTT. Translating it yields CASSINARQGAEAFF.

This chain joins TRBV9 and TRBJ1-2; D might be TRBD1 (5 bases). The CDR3 totals 13 residues. Between the trimmed V and J ends, which lost 0 bases and 7 bases, there was a span of 10 bases. Germline V gives CDR1 SGDLS, CDR2 YYNGEE. The DNA of the CDR3 is TGTGCCAGCAGCGTAGAGTACAGGACTGGCTACACCTTC. It encodes CASSVEYRTGYTF.

The chain employs TRBV2 and TRBJ2-3; TRBD2 agrees at 7 bases. This CDR3 is built from 15 residues. Trimming took 4 bases from V and 2 from J; bases not matched to a gene: 6. CDR1 and CDR2 (germline): SNHLY, FYNNEI. CDR3 sequence: CASSVETSATDTQYF. CDR3 coding DNA: TGTGCCAGCAGTGTAGAAACTAGCGCCACAGATACGCAGTATTTT.

The gene calls are TRBV5-1 and TRBJ2-4; 7 bases fit TRBD1. V lost 0 bases, J lost 5 bases, and 8 bases stayed unmatched. From germline, CDR1 is SGHRS and CDR2 YFSETQ. This CDR3 is 16 amino acids long. CDR3 in amino acids: CASSLGQQGFENIQYF. DNA of the CDR3: TGCGCCAGCAGCTTGGGACAACAGGGGTTCGAAAACATTCAGTACTTC.

This rearrangement joins TRBV7-3 to TRBJ1-1; perhaps TRBD1 as D (5 bases). The V end was cut by 0 bases, the J end by 8 bases, with 13 bases between. This CDR3 is built from 14 residues. Germline-derived CDR1 and CDR2 are SGHTA and FQGTGA. The CDR3 nucleotides are TGTGCCAGCAGCTTAACGGGGACTTTCACCGAAGCTTTCTTT. It yields the protein CASSLTGTFTEAFF.

This chain uses TRBV7-2 with TRBJ2-1, with 14 bases identical to TRBD2. The CDR3 runs 16 residues. Per germline, CDR1 SGHTA and CDR2 FQGNSA. J gave up 6 bases and V 5 bases, and 6 bases lay outside the gene matches. The CDR3 bases are TGTGCCAGCAGCCAGAGGACTAGCGGGGGGCTCAATGAGCAGTTCTTC. It codes for CASSQRTSGGLNEQFF.

The J gene is TRBJ1-6, the V gene TRBV5-1; TRBD1 is a possible D gene (6 bases). Germline CDR1 reads SGHRS; CDR2 reads YFSETQ. Trimming stripped 4 bases from V and 3 bases from J, with 8 bases between. The CDR3 loop spans 14 amino acids. This CDR3 is CASSPDSYNSPLHF. CDR3 DNA sequence: TGCGCCAGCAGCCCGGACAGCTATAATTCACCCCTCCACTTT. Full variable domain (outside the CDR3, taken from reference TRBV5-1 and TRBJ1-6): KAGVTQTPRYLIKTRGQQVTLSCSPISGHRSVSWYQQTPGQGLQFLFEYFSETQRNKGNFPGRFSGRQFSNSRSEMNVSTLELGDSALYLCASSPDSYNSPLHFGNGTRLTVT.

The chain combines TRBV5-5 with TRBJ1-2, with a tentative D call TRBD1 (6 bases). Deletions cut 2 bases from V and 6 bases from J, with 11 bases between. Germline V gene sequence: CDR1 SGHKS, CDR2 YYEKEE (reference sequence). The CDR3 spans 13 residues. The CDR3 coding sequence is TGTGCCAGCAGCTTTAGCTCAGGGGATGGCTACACCTTC. Residues: CASSFSSGDGYTF.

The chain recombines TRBV9 with TRBJ2-5; 9 nucleotides line up with TRBD2. In germline, CDR1 is SGDLS, CDR2 YYNGEE. This CDR3 region has 16 residues. J was trimmed by 2 bases and V by 0 bases; bases with no gene match: 5. The CDR3 bases are TGTGCCAGCAGCGTAGGGGTAGCGGGGGTGCAAGAGACCCAGTACTTC. Amino acid sequence: CASSVGVAGVQETQYF.

The V call is TRBV2, the J call TRBJ1-6, with unresolved D. Germline CDR1 reads SNHLY; CDR2 reads FYNNEI. Between the trimmed V and J ends, which lost 6 bases and 5 bases, there was a span of 5 bases. The CDR3 length is 12 residues. CDR3 sequence: CASSLDNSPLHF. In DNA form, the CDR3 reads TGTGCCAGCAGCCTTGATAATTCACCCCTCCACTTT.

The chain is built from TRBV18 and TRBJ1-2; 8 bases are shared with TRBD1. V shed 5 bases, J shed 1 base, and the junction held 9 bases outside the gene matches. The CDR3 has 16 amino acids. CDR1 and CDR2 (germline): KGHSH, LQKENI. CDR3 in amino acids: CASSTRGDRSNYGYTF. The CDR3 nucleotides read TGTGCCAGCTCAACCAGGGGGGACAGGAGTAACTATGGCTACACCTTC.

The V and J genes are TRBV15 and TRBJ1-1, with a tentative D call TRBD1 (6 bases). CDR3 length: 15 residues. CDR1 is LNHNV and CDR2 is YYDKDF in the germline V gene (reference sequence). V was cut by 4 bases and J by 1 base, with 13 bases left in between. The CDR3 loop reads CATSTPRGANTEAFF. In DNA, the CDR3 is TGTGCCACCAGCACCCCCCGGGGGGCGAACACTGAAGCTTTCTTT.